This T cell receptor (beta chain) was sequenced in a study of chemoradiotherapy in HPV16-positive cancers. Regarding the study as a whole: In HPV16-positive patients, HPV-responsive T-cell expansion tracked better recurrence-free survival. Non-HPV-specific T cells did not expand in tumors during treatment, whereas candidate HPV-specific clones and E7-related motifs did.

Generated by immunoSEQ multiplex PCR, the TCRdb table keeps only in-frame clones and is missing some. The sample consists of some 14,000 clones, roughly 73% of them appearing once. As for this clone: Its antigen is still unknown.

Samples were taken several times over chemoradiotherapy. The clonotype comes from a human donor with HPV-associated anogenital cancer. Sample acquisition took place from a patient who underwent chemoradiotherapy.

CDR3 loop: CASSLTGEVYGYTF. CDR3 nucleotide sequence: TGTGCCAGCAGCTTAACAGGGGAGGTCTATGGCTACACCTTC. This sequence joins TRBV13 and TRBJ1-2, with 7 bases identical to TRBD1. CDR1 and CDR2 (germline): PRHDT, FYEKMQ (reference sequence). This CDR3 contains 14 residues. V gave up 2 bases and J gave up 4 bases; unmatched junction bases: 4. Complete variable domain (other parts from reference TRBV13 and TRBJ1-2): AAGVIQSPRHLIKEKRETATLKCYPIPRHDTVYWYQQGPGQDPQFLISFYEKMQSDKGSIPDRFSAQQFSDYHSELNMSSLELGDSALYFCASSLTGEVYGYTFGSGTRLTVV.